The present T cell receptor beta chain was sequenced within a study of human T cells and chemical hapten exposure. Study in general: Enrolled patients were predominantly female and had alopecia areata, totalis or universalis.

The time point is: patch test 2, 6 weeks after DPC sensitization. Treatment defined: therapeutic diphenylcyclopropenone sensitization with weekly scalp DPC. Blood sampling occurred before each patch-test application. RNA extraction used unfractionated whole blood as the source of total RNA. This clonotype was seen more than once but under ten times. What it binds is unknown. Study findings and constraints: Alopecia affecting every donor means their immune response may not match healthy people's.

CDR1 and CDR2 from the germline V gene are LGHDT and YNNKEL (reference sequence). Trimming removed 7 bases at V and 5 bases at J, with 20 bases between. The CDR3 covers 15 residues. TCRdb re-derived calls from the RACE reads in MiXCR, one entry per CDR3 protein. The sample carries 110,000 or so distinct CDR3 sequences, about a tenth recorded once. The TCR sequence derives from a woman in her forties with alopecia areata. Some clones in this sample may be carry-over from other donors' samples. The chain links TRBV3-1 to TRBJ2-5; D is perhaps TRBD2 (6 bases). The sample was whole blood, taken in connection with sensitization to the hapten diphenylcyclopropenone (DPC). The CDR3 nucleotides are TGTGCCAGCATGCCGGGAGCCAGCCCCAGGGAGACCCAGTACTTC. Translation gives CASMPGASPRETQYF.